This is a list of T cell receptor beta chains from one sample in a study of T cell repertoires in ileal Crohn's disease. Clones were sequenced by immunoSEQ multiplex PCR, and TCRdb holds only the in-frame ones, with some missing. The data hold roughly 4,000 clones, with roughly three quarters observed a single time. Sequencing input: ileal tissue. The receptor source for this set is an adult with Crohn's disease. Each CDR3 is given with its conserved first and last residue. The order of the fields is clone size, J gene, V gene, D gene, CDR3 DNA, CDR3 protein. D genes are given only for firm matches. Not all rows give a size; the values are once, few, many and, for expanded clones, a class.

size: .; J: TRBJ2-2; V: TRBV2; D: TRBD2; DNA: TGTGCCAGCAGCCGGGGAGGGAGCAACACCGGGGAGCTGTTTTTT; CDR3: CASSRGGSNTGELFF
size: few; J: TRBJ2-7; V: TRBV7-9; D: .; DNA: TGTGCCAGCAGCTTACGCTACGAGCAGTACTTC; CDR3: CASSLRYEQYF
size: .; J: TRBJ2-2; V: TRBV9; D: .; DNA: TGTGCCAGCAGCGTAACAGCGGGTTATACCGGGGAGCTGTTTTTT; CDR3: CASSVTAGYTGELFF
size: .; J: TRBJ1-5; V: TRBV27; D: .; DNA: TGTGCCAGCAGTTTATCACAGGGCCAGGGTCAGCCCCAGCATTTT; CDR3: CASSLSQGQGQPQHF
size: .; J: TRBJ1-1; V: TRBV28; D: .; DNA: TGTGCCAGCAGTACAACAGGGCTGAACACTGAAGCTTTCTTT; CDR3: CASSTTGLNTEAFF
size: .; J: TRBJ2-3; V: TRBV5-1; D: .; DNA: TGCGCCAGCAGCCCGCCCATTACAGGGTTCGGCACAGATACGCAGTATTTT; CDR3: CASSPPITGFGTDTQYF
size: .; J: TRBJ1-3; V: TRBV7-8; D: .; DNA: TGTGCCAGCACCTTGCAGGGGAACCCCTCTGGAAACACCATATATTTT; CDR3: CASTLQGNPSGNTIYF
size: .; J: TRBJ1-5; V: TRBV7-6; D: .; DNA: TGTGCCAGCAGCTTAGGGCAGGGCGGAAGCAATCAGCCCCAGCATTTT; CDR3: CASSLGQGGSNQPQHF
size: once; J: TRBJ2-5; V: TRBV7-2; D: .; DNA: TGTGCCAGCAGCTTAGAGGGCCGGCTATCGCGGGAAGAGACCCAGTACTTC; CDR3: CASSLEGRLSREETQYF
size: once; J: TRBJ2-7; V: TRBV7-2; D: TRBD2; DNA: TGTGCCAGCAGCTTTGGACTAGCGGGGGGTTACGAGCAGTACTTC; CDR3: CASSFGLAGGYEQYF
size: .; J: TRBJ2-7; V: TRBV12-1; D: .; DNA: TGTGCCAGCAGCTTTGGGGGACAGGACTACGAGCAGTACTTC; CDR3: CASSFGGQDYEQYF
size: .; J: TRBJ1-4; V: TRBV11-2; D: .; DNA: TGTGCCAGCAGCTTAGTGCCAAGCCCTAATGAAAAACTGTTTTTT; CDR3: CASSLVPSPNEKLFF
size: .; J: TRBJ2-1; V: TRBV5-1; D: TRBD1; DNA: TGCGCCAGCAGCGCCGGACAGGGCTACTACAATGAGCAGTTCTTC; CDR3: CASSAGQGYYNEQFF
size: .; J: TRBJ2-6; V: TRBV5-4; D: .; DNA: TGTGCCAGCAGCTTGGGAGGGCAGGGGGCCAACGTCCTGACTTTC; CDR3: CASSLGGQGANVLTF
size: .; J: TRBJ2-2; V: TRBV27; D: .; DNA: TGTGCCAGCCGAAAGACACTGAACACCGGGGAGCTGTTTTTT; CDR3: CASRKTLNTGELFF
size: .; J: TRBJ1-2; V: TRBV12-5; D: .; DNA: TGTGCTAGTGCCAGGGGAGGGGACTATGGCTACACCTTC; CDR3: CASARGGDYGYTF
size: .; J: TRBJ1-2; V: TRBV27; D: .; DNA: TGTGCCAGCAGTTCCTCCTCCTCGGTGGGCTACACCTTC; CDR3: CASSSSSSVGYTF
size: .; J: TRBJ2-2; V: TRBV6-6; D: .; DNA: TGTGCCAGCAGTTCGGGTCTTATGATGGTGTTTTTT; CDR3: CASSSGLMMVFF
size: .; J: TRBJ2-1; V: TRBV2; D: .; DNA: TGTGCCAGCAGCCCAGGACAAAGCACCTACAATGAGCAGTTCTTC; CDR3: CASSPGQSTYNEQFF
size: .; J: TRBJ2-5; V: TRBV25-1; D: .; DNA: TGTGCCAGCAGTGAATGGAGGGACCTCCAAGAGACCCAGTACTTC; CDR3: CASSEWRDLQETQYF
size: .; J: TRBJ2-3; V: TRBV6-5; D: TRBD2; DNA: TGTGCCAGCAGCCTAGCGGGGGCACGCACAGATACGCAGTATTTT; CDR3: CASSLAGARTDTQYF
size: .; J: TRBJ1-4; V: TRBV18; D: .; DNA: TGTGCCAGCTCACAATACGAGGAAAAACTGTTTTTT; CDR3: CASSQYEEKLFF
size: .; J: TRBJ2-7; V: TRBV29-1; D: TRBD1; DNA: TGCAGCGTATCCGGGACAGGGGGGACCTACGAGCAGTACTTC; CDR3: CSVSGTGGTYEQYF
size: .; J: TRBJ2-6; V: TRBV29-1; D: .; DNA: TGCAGCGTTGGGACACTTGCCAACGTCCTGACTTTC; CDR3: CSVGTLANVLTF
size: .; J: TRBJ1-5; V: TRBV2; D: TRBD1; DNA: TGTGCCAGCAGCGGACCCGACAGGGCCTCCAATCAGCCCCAGCATTTT; CDR3: CASSGPDRASNQPQHF
size: .; J: TRBJ2-5; V: TRBV4-2; D: TRBD2; DNA: TGTGCCAGCAGCCGACTTGCCCCCGGGGGGGGGAGAGTCCAAGAGACCCAGTACTTC; CDR3: CASSRLAPGGGRVQETQYF
size: .; J: TRBJ2-1; V: TRBV15; D: TRBD2; DNA: TGTGCCACCAGCAGCCGACTAGCGGGGGGTTCCTACAATGAGCAGTTCTTC; CDR3: CATSSRLAGGSYNEQFF
size: .; J: TRBJ1-6; V: TRBV2; D: .; DNA: TGTGCCAGCAGGAGCTCCTATAATTCACCCCTCCACTTT; CDR3: CASRSSYNSPLHF
size: .; J: TRBJ1-6; V: TRBV28; D: TRBD1; DNA: TGTGCCAGCAGCCAAACCTCATGGACAGGAGGTCGCTCCTATAATTCACCCCTCCACTTT; CDR3: CASSQTSWTGGRSYNSPLHF